This TCR beta chain appears in the sequencing data of a study of cytomegalovirus exposure and HLA in healthy donors. Study conclusions and caveats: Investigators reported 164 TCR beta chains as tied to cytomegalovirus. Donors were assumed by presence/absence analyses to have roughly uniform sequencing depth. In a later analysis, a genetic analysis reported fewer productive-TCR N-insertions in an Asian-associated ancestry cluster than the cohort average.

The CDR3 runs to 13 residues. Trimming stripped 5 bases from V and 2 bases from J, with 9 bases between. CDR1 is SGHTA and CDR2 is FQGNSA in the germline V gene. On this clone itself: What it binds is unknown.

With 60 Vbeta and 13 Jbeta primers, the PCR was carried out. Data came from immunoSEQ multiplex PCR; TCRdb stores just in-frame clones and leaves some out. The repertoire holds 170,000 or so clones, with over 65% as singletons. Sequenced: PBMCs. The rearrangement uses TRBV7-2 and TRBJ2-5; no reliable D call. This clonotype originated in a woman aged 55-69 years in good health and CMV-seropositive. CDR3: CASSRSLQETQYF. The DNA for the CDR3 is TGTGCCAGCAGCCGATCTCTACAAGAGACCCAGTACTTC.